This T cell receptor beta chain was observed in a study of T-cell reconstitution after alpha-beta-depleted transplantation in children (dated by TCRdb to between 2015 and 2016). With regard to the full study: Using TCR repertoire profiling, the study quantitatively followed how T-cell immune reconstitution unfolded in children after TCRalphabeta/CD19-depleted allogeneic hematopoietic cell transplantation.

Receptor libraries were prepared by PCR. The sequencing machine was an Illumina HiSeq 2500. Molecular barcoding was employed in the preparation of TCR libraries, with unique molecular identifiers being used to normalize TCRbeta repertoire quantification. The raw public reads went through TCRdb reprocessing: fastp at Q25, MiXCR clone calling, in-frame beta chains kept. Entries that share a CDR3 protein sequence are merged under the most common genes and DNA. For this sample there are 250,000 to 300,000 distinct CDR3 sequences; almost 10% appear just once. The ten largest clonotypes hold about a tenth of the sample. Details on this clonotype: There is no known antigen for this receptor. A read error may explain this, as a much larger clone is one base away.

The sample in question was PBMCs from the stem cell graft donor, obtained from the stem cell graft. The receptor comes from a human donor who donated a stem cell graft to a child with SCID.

CDR3 loop: CASSVQGGDGNNIYF. The bases read TGTGCCAGCAGCGTACAGGGGGGAGATGGAAACAACATATATTTT. Recombination connected TRBV11-2 to TRBJ1-3; 8 bases in the junction line up with TRBD1. Including the terminal cysteine and phenylalanine, the CDR3 comprises 15 residues. The only DNA kept is the CDR3, 45 bases in frame from the first base. From a lookup of the germline V gene, CDR1 and CDR2 are SGHAT and FQNNGV.